Listed below are T cell receptor beta chains from one sample, sequenced in a study of Ad26.COV2.S vaccination and SARS-CoV-2 variants. Only in-frame clones appear in the TCRdb table, and some are missing; sequencing was by immunoSEQ multiplex PCR. The sample includes roughly 410,000 clones, about four fifths of them seen just once. The material was peripheral blood, obtained in a trial of Ad26.COV2.S vaccine versus placebo. These receptors were obtained from a person between 18 and 59 years old who received the Ad26.COV2.S COVID-19 vaccine or a placebo. The CDR3 runs from the conserved cysteine through the conserved F or W. A D gene is named only where the DNA matches it firmly. Not every row has a clone size; where given, it reads once, few, many or a size class.

few	TRBV29-1	TRBJ2-1	TRBD2	TGCAGCGCCCCCTCAGAGCGCCTAGCGGGGACCTACAATGAGCAGTTCTTC	CSAPSERLAGTYNEQFF
NA	TRBV5-1	TRBJ1-1	NA	TGCGCCAGCAGCTTGGCCTCCGGACAGCGGAACACTGAAGCTTTCTTT	CASSLASGQRNTEAFF
NA	TRBV19	TRBJ2-5	TRBD2	TGTGCCAGTAAGGCTAGCGGGGCACAAGAGACCCAGTACTTC	CASKASGAQETQYF
NA	TRBV19	TRBJ2-1	TRBD1	TGTGCCAGTAGTAAAGGGACAGGGGGCTACAATGAGCAGTTCTTC	CASSKGTGGYNEQFF
NA	TRBV6-2/TRBV6-3	TRBJ1-4	TRBD1	TGTGCCAGCAGCCAACAGGGGCTCGGGGAAAAACTGTTTTTT	CASSQQGLGEKLFF
NA	TRBV4-2	TRBJ1-2	NA	TGTGCCAGCAGCCCCGAAGGGACGGTCGGCTACACCTTC	CASSPEGTVGYTF
few	TRBV7-3	TRBJ2-3	NA	TGTGCCAGCAGCTTAAAGGGCAGAGTCACAGATACGCAGTATTTT	CASSLKGRVTDTQYF
NA	TRBV5-1	TRBJ2-7	NA	TGCGCCAGCAGCTTGGCACCAGCCTACGAGCAGTACTTC	CASSLAPAYEQYF
NA	TRBV19	TRBJ1-5	NA	TGTGCCAGTACCTTCCCACGGGGGCCTTATAGCAATCAGCCCCAGCATTTT	CASTFPRGPYSNQPQHF
NA	TRBV12-3/TRBV12-4	TRBJ1-6	NA	TGTGCCAGCAGAAACGGAAGGGGTTCACCCCTCCACTTT	CASRNGRGSPLHF
NA	TRBV5-1	TRBJ1-1	TRBD1	TGCGCCAGCAGGTCCCGGACAGGGGGCGGGAACACTGAAGCTTTCTTT	CASRSRTGGGNTEAFF
NA	TRBV24-1	TRBJ2-5	NA	TGTGCCACCAGTGATCACCGGATGAGTGGGGGGCGGGAGACCCAGTACTTC	CATSDHRMSGGRETQYF
once	TRBV18	TRBJ2-7	TRBD2	TGTGCCAGCTCACTACTAGCGGGGGTCTCCTACGAGCAGTACTTC	CASSLLAGVSYEQYF
NA	TRBV2	TRBJ2-3	TRBD1	TGTGCCAGCAGTCCCGGACAGGGTAGTTGCAGGATCGCGACAGATACGCAGTATTTT	CASSPGQGSCRIATDTQYF
NA	TRBV5-1	TRBJ1-1	NA	TGCGCCAGCAGCAAACTATGGGGGGGAATGAACACTGAAGCTTTCTTT	CASSKLWGGMNTEAFF
few	TRBV6-6	TRBJ1-2	NA	TGTGCCAGCAGAGCACTCGGCTATGGCTACACCTTC	CASRALGYGYTF
NA	TRBV12-3/TRBV12-4	TRBJ2-1	NA	TGTGCCAGCAGTTCCCGGATCCCTAATGAGCAGTTCTTC	CASSSRIPNEQFF
NA	TRBV2	TRBJ1-1	NA	TGTGCCAGCAGGGGACACCCGAACACTGAAGCTTTCTTT	CASRGHPNTEAFF
NA	TRBV18	TRBJ1-1	NA	TGTGCCAGCTCACCCCAGGACAGCCCATGGGGGACTGAAGCTTTCTTT	CASSPQDSPWGTEAFF
NA	TRBV28	TRBJ1-1	NA	TGTGCCAGCATCCGCTCCTTGATAGTCGGTGAAGCTTTCTTT	CASIRSLIVGEAFF
NA	TRBV4-2	TRBJ2-7	NA	TGTGCCAGCAGCCAAGATCACGGACTTCCCCCTGGGCAGTACTTC	CASSQDHGLPPGQYF
NA	TRBV30	TRBJ1-6	NA	TGTGCCTGGACCCTTTCGGGGGGCAACCCCAATTCACCCCTCCACTTT	CAWTLSGGNPNSPLHF
few	TRBV6-5	TRBJ1-1	NA	TGTGCCAGCAGTTACTCTGCCAGAGACACTGAAGCTTTCTTT	CASSYSARDTEAFF
few	TRBV11-2	TRBJ2-2	TRBD1	TGTGCCAGCAGCACCACAGGGGTTTCAGAGGAGCTGTTTTTT	CASSTTGVSEELFF
once	TRBV28	TRBJ2-2	TRBD1	TGTGCCAGCAGCCTAGGGACCGGACAGGGGTGGGACACCGGGGAGCTGTTTTTT	CASSLGTGQGWDTGELFF
few	TRBV5-1	TRBJ2-2	NA	TGCGCCAGCAGCTTGGTTCGGCTGGGCGGGGAGCTGTTTTTT	CASSLVRLGGELFF
NA	TRBV4-3	TRBJ2-5	NA	TGCGCCAGCAGCCACGAGCCGTTCCAAGAGACCCAGTACTTC	CASSHEPFQETQYF
NA	TRBV11-2	TRBJ2-1	TRBD2	TGTGCCAGCAGCTTCGGGCGGGGGGGCCGAATTGAGCAGTTCTTC	CASSFGRGGRIEQFF
NA	TRBV4-1	TRBJ1-4	NA	TGCGCCAGCAGGCCCCCAGGGGCGGTTAATGAAAAACTGTTTTTT	CASRPPGAVNEKLFF
once	TRBV11-2	TRBJ2-6	NA	TGTGCCAGCAGCTTCGGCGGCTCTGGGGCCAACGTCCTGACTTTC	CASSFGGSGANVLTF